This is a list of T cell receptor beta chains from one sample in a study of CD8 T cells in Susac syndrome. One entry per CDR3 protein, called by TCRdb with MiXCR from the immunoSEQ multiplex PCR reads. The data hold about 180,000 distinct CDR3 sequences, with 85% to 95% observed a single time. The sample consisted of CD4+ T cells from PBMCs. The receptors were sampled from a human donor with Susac syndrome. Each CDR3 is given with its conserved first and last residue. Each record gives: J gene, D gene, clone size, V gene, CDR3 DNA, CDR3 protein. D genes are given only for firm matches. Clone size appears in some rows only: once, few, many, or a class for an expanded clone.

TRBJ1-1,NA,NA,TRBV18,TGTGCCAGCTCAACGGCTCAGGGACGGGAAGCTTTCTTT,CASSTAQGREAFF
TRBJ2-7,TRBD1,NA,TRBV12-3/TRBV12-4,TGTGCCAGCAGTCGCCGAATGGGACAGAACGAGCAGTACTTC,CASSRRMGQNEQYF
TRBJ2-7,TRBD2,NA,TRBV30,TGTGCCTGGAGCCCGGGGGGGAGGGGATACGAGCAGTACTTC,CAWSPGGRGYEQYF
TRBJ2-1,TRBD1,NA,TRBV19,TGTGCCAGTAGTATGGGACAGGCTTACAATGAGCAGTTCTTC,CASSMGQAYNEQFF
TRBJ1-2,NA,NA,TRBV20-1,TGCAGTGCTAGAGCCCAAGTTAGGGGCGAAGATAACTATGGCTACACCTTC,CSARAQVRGEDNYGYTF
TRBJ1-2,NA,NA,TRBV30,TGTGCCTGGAGTCCAAAGCGGGACATTCGGGGCTACACCTTC,CAWSPKRDIRGYTF
TRBJ1-1,NA,NA,TRBV18,TGTGCCAGCTCTTCACAGGGCACGGACACTGAAGCTTTCTTT,CASSSQGTDTEAFF
TRBJ1-2,TRBD1,NA,TRBV5-4,TGTGCCAGCAGCTTGGAAAGGGGGCAGATCTATGGCTACACCTTC,CASSLERGQIYGYTF
TRBJ2-4,NA,NA,TRBV29-1,TGCAGCGTTGCCCCACGACAGTGGAGTGGCAAAAACATTCAGTACTTC,CSVAPRQWSGKNIQYF
TRBJ1-1,NA,NA,TRBV20-1,TGCAGTGCTAGAGACGGATGGGGTGTCACTGAAGCTTTCTTT,CSARDGWGVTEAFF
TRBJ1-1,NA,NA,TRBV29-1,TGCAGCGTTGAAGTGAGTTGGAGGTCTAACACTGAAGCTTTCTTT,CSVEVSWRSNTEAFF
TRBJ1-3,NA,NA,TRBV20-1,TGCAGTGCTGCAGTGGGGAGAGGAATTAAGGGGAACGCCATATATTTT,CSAAVGRGIKGNAIYF
TRBJ2-2,NA,NA,TRBV20-1,TGCAGTGCTAGGGTCAATTCGAACACCGGGGAGCTGTTTTTT,CSARVNSNTGELFF
TRBJ1-2,NA,once,TRBV7-3,TGTGCCAGCAGCTTAACGGGTCGGACAGACTATGGCTACACCTTC,CASSLTGRTDYGYTF
TRBJ1-2,NA,NA,TRBV14,TGTGCCAGCAGCCCGCTACAGGGAGGCGGCTATGGCTACACCTTC,CASSPLQGGGYGYTF
TRBJ1-2,TRBD1,NA,TRBV5-6,TGTGCCAGCAGCGTCGCCCCGACAGGGAGATCCTATGGCTACACCTTC,CASSVAPTGRSYGYTF
TRBJ1-2,NA,NA,TRBV7-3,TGTGCCAGCAGCTTATCCGCAGGGAGCTATGGCTACACCTTC,CASSLSAGSYGYTF
TRBJ1-2,NA,NA,TRBV7-9,TGTGCCAGCAGCTTAAATCGGAATTTTAACTATGGCTACACCTTC,CASSLNRNFNYGYTF
TRBJ2-3,NA,NA,TRBV20-1,TGCAGTGCTAGAGGCCCCCCAGATACGCAGTATTTT,CSARGPPDTQYF
TRBJ2-1,TRBD2,NA,TRBV12-3/TRBV12-4,TGTGCCAGCAACCCCGGGGGGAGCTCCTACAATGAGCAGTTCTTC,CASNPGGSSYNEQFF
TRBJ1-2,TRBD1,NA,TRBV24-1,TGTGCCACCAGTGACCCGCGGACAGGGTACGGCTACACCTTC,CATSDPRTGYGYTF
TRBJ1-6,NA,NA,TRBV2,TGTGCCAGCAGTGAAAAGTTTTCACCCCTCCACTTT,CASSEKFSPLHF
TRBJ1-6,NA,NA,TRBV6-1,TGTGCCAGCCTCGTAGGGGATTCACCCCTCCACTTT,CASLVGDSPLHF
TRBJ2-5,TRBD1,NA,TRBV5-5,TGTGCCAGCAGCTTGAGGCCCCCCGGACAGGGAGAGACCCAGTACTTC,CASSLRPPGQGETQYF
TRBJ2-2,NA,once,TRBV12-3/TRBV12-4,TGTGCCAGCAGTTCTGCGGCTACCGGGGAGCTGTTTTTT,CASSSAATGELFF
TRBJ2-3,TRBD1,NA,TRBV20-1,TGCAGTGCTATGAGTAGAGGACAGGGTAGAGCGGGCACAGATACGCAGTATTTT,CSAMSRGQGRAGTDTQYF
TRBJ2-7,NA,once,TRBV7-2,TGTGCCAGCAGCCCAGGGCCGGGGGCTTTCTACGAGCAGTACTTC,CASSPGPGAFYEQYF
TRBJ1-2,NA,NA,TRBV6-2/TRBV6-3,TGTGCCAGCAGTTACGCGCAGGACTATGGCTACACCTTC,CASSYAQDYGYTF
TRBJ2-3,NA,NA,TRBV7-2,TGTGCCAGCAGCCCCAACGCCGGGGGAGATACGCAGTATTTT,CASSPNAGGDTQYF
TRBJ1-6,NA,NA,TRBV6-1,TGTGCCAGCAGTGAGGGGCCTCCTTCACCCCTCCACTTT,CASSEGPPSPLHF
TRBJ1-5,NA,NA,TRBV2,TGTGCCAGCAAGGTCAGGGCGAGCAATCAGCCCCAGCATTTT,CASKVRASNQPQHF
TRBJ2-3,NA,NA,TRBV14,TGTGCCAGCAGCATCCGGGCCCGGAGCACAGATACGCAGTATTTT,CASSIRARSTDTQYF
TRBJ1-2,TRBD1,NA,TRBV7-6,TGTGCCAGCAGCTTAGGTAGACAGGGGGCGAGATATGGCTACACCTTC,CASSLGRQGARYGYTF
TRBJ2-1,NA,once,TRBV5-4,TGTGCCAGCAGTGGGGGGCTGCGGACCTACAATGAGCAGTTCTTC,CASSGGLRTYNEQFF